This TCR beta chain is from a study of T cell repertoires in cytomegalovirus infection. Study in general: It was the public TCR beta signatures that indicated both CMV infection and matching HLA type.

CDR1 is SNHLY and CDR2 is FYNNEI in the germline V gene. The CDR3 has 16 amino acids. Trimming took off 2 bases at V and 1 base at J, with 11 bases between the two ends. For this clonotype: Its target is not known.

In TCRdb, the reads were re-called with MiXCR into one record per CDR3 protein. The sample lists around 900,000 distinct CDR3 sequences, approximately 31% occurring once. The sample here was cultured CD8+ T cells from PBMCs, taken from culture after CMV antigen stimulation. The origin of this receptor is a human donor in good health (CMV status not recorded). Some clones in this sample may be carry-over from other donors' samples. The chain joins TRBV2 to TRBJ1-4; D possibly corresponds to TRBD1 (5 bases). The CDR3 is CASSENPRETNEKLFF. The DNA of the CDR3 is TGTGCCAGCAGTGAAAACCCCAGGGAAACTAATGAAAAACTGTTTTTT.